This T cell receptor beta chain is from a study of vaccination and CD4 T cells after COVID-19. About the study: The study enrolled six male and four female convalescents, two of whom were Hispanic. The cells in question were stimulated using overlapping spike peptides derived from SARS-CoV-2, HCoV-NL63, HCoV-OC43 and HCoV-229E.

The treatment: roughly ten-day PBMC culture with coronavirus spike peptide pools or control peptides (ViraFEST assay). Cultured CD4+ T-cell DNA underwent Oncomine TCR Beta short-read sequencing. TCRdb ran MiXCR on the PCR reads and lists one entry per CDR3 protein. The top ten hold 9.5% to 15% of the sample, which has over 9,000 distinct CDR3 sequences, about a quarter seen once. Concerning this clonotype itself: What it binds is not known.

With 3 bases clipped from V and 1 base from J, the junction kept 2 bases outside the gene matches. The CDR3 consists of 14 residues. Germline values: CDR1 LNHDA, CDR2 SQIVND (reference sequence). This TCR came from a human donor who had recovered from COVID-19. The chain links TRBV19 to TRBJ1-2, with 7 bases that match TRBD1. Specimen: CD4+ T cells from blood, cultured in vitro, collected after SARS-CoV-2 vaccination. In nucleotides, the CDR3 is TGTGCCAGTAGTATGGACAGGCTTAACTATGGCTACACCTTC. The encoded protein is CASSMDRLNYGYTF.